These T cell receptor beta chains were read from a single sample in a study of Ad26.COV2.S vaccination and SARS-CoV-2 variants. Clones were sequenced by immunoSEQ multiplex PCR, and TCRdb holds only the in-frame ones, with some missing. The sample consists of 350,000 to 400,000 clones, approximately 90% of them appearing once. The input for sequencing was peripheral blood, taken in a trial of Ad26.COV2.S vaccine versus placebo. The receptor set was obtained from a person between 18 and 60 years old who received the Ad26.COV2.S COVID-19 vaccine or a placebo. The CDR3 runs from the conserved cysteine through the conserved F or W. D genes are given only for firm matches. Size is omitted from some rows. Given values are once, few, many or a class for expanded clones.

v_call	d_call	cdr3_length	j_call	clone_size	cdr3_nt	cdr3_aa
TRBV5-1	TRBD1	15	TRBJ1-1	.	TGCGCCAGCACCGCGACAGGGGGGGTGAACACTGAAGCTTTCTTT	CASTATGGVNTEAFF
TRBV10-3	.	14	TRBJ1-6	.	TGTGCCATCAGTGAGGGACGGATAAATTCACCCCTCCACTTT	CAISEGRINSPLHF
TRBV2	.	13	TRBJ1-6	.	TGTGCCAGCAGTGATCCCGGGAGTTCACCCCTCCACTTT	CASSDPGSSPLHF
TRBV11-2	.	13	TRBJ2-7	.	TGTGCCAGCAGCCCATTCGGCTCCTACGAGCAGTACTTC	CASSPFGSYEQYF
TRBV27	.	15	TRBJ2-7	.	TGTGCCAGCAGCCCCCACCGGGACGGATCCTACGAGCAGTACTTC	CASSPHRDGSYEQYF
TRBV12-3/TRBV12-4	TRBD2	13	TRBJ2-1	.	TGTGCCAGCAGGTTAAAGGGGAGGGTTGAGCAGTTCTTC	CASRLKGRVEQFF
TRBV19	TRBD2	14	TRBJ2-3	once	TGTGCCAGTCAGACTAGCGGGGGGGTAGATACGCAGTATTTT	CASQTSGGVDTQYF
TRBV5-4	.	16	TRBJ2-1	.	TGTGCCAGCAGCGGCCTGGGGGCGCGAGCCTACAATGAGCAGTTCTTC	CASSGLGARAYNEQFF
TRBV4-1	TRBD2	18	TRBJ2-2	.	TGCGCCAGCAGCCAGGGGGGACTAGCGGGGCGATACACCGGGGAGCTGTTTTTT	CASSQGGLAGRYTGELFF
TRBV6-2/TRBV6-3	.	17	TRBJ2-2	.	TGTGCCAGCAGTTACAGCCGACCTCGGGTTAGCAGGTGGGAGCTGTTTTTT	CASSYSRPRVSRWELFF
TRBV27	TRBD1	13	TRBJ2-7	.	TGTGCCAGCAGTTTGGACAGGGGCTACGAGCAGTACTTC	CASSLDRGYEQYF
TRBV3-1/TRBV3-2	.	13	TRBJ1-5	.	TGTGCCAGCAGCCAAGATGGGGACCAGCCCCAGCATTTT	CASSQDGDQPQHF
TRBV6-5	TRBD1	15	TRBJ1-5	.	TGTGCCAGCAGCCCCGACAGGGAGGGGAATCAGCCCCAGCATTTT	CASSPDREGNQPQHF
TRBV5-4	.	14	TRBJ2-5	once	TGTGCCAGCAGCCAACGACTAGAGGGGGAGACCCAGTACTTC	CASSQRLEGETQYF
TRBV27	.	13	TRBJ1-1	.	TGTGCCAGCAGTCTGCGATTGAACACTGAAGCTTTCTTT	CASSLRLNTEAFF
TRBV6-1	.	14	TRBJ1-6	.	TGTGCCAGCAGTGAAGCTTGGAATAATTCACCCCTCCACTTT	CASSEAWNNSPLHF
TRBV5-1	.	13	TRBJ2-1	.	TGCGCCAGCAGCTTGGCCATCAGCGATGAGCAGTTCTTC	CASSLAISDEQFF
TRBV14	.	15	TRBJ2-1	.	TGTGCCAGCAGCCGCAGGGTTATGTCCTACAATGAGCAGTTCTTC	CASSRRVMSYNEQFF
TRBV7-2	.	13	TRBJ2-2	.	TGTGCCAGCAGCTTAGGGGGGTCGGGGGAGCTGTTTTTT	CASSLGGSGELFF
TRBV29-1	.	14	TRBJ2-7	.	TGCAGCGCAGGAGATGCGGGGACCGACTACGAGCAGTACTTC	CSAGDAGTDYEQYF
TRBV4-1	.	15	TRBJ1-1	.	TGCGCCAGCAGCCCTATAAAGGTGGCAGACATCGAAGCTTTCTTT	CASSPIKVADIEAFF
TRBV4-3	TRBD2	15	TRBJ2-7	.	TGCGCCAGCAGCCTAAGAGCGGGGGCAATCTACGAGCAGTACTTC	CASSLRAGAIYEQYF
TRBV27	TRBD2	16	TRBJ2-3	.	TGTGCCAGCAGCCTAAGACTAGCGGGGGACACAGATACGCAGTATTTT	CASSLRLAGDTDTQYF
TRBV6-5	.	14	TRBJ1-3	.	TGTGCCAGCAGTATAGTACAAGGCGGGAACACCATATATTTT	CASSIVQGGNTIYF
TRBV5-1	.	16	TRBJ1-2	.	TGCGCCAGCAGCTCTTCATCGGGGGAGGGGTTCTATGGCTACACCTTC	CASSSSSGEGFYGYTF
TRBV5-8	TRBD1	17	TRBJ2-1	.	TGTGCCAGCAGCTTGGTGTGGGACAGAATTCACTCCAATGAGCAGTTCTTC	CASSLVWDRIHSNEQFF
TRBV24-1	TRBD1	14	TRBJ1-2	.	TGTGCCACCAGTGATTTGAGGACAGGGTATGGCTACACCTTC	CATSDLRTGYGYTF
TRBV19	.	14	TRBJ1-2	.	TGTGCCAGTAGGCTCGGGTGGGGCACATCCGGCTACACCTTC	CASRLGWGTSGYTF
TRBV2	TRBD2	16	TRBJ2-3	.	TGTGCCAGCAGTTACGAACTAGCGGGGGTAGCAGATACGCAGTATTTT	CASSYELAGVADTQYF
TRBV2	.	15	TRBJ1-2	.	TGTGCCAGCAGATCTGGGTGGGGGGGCCTCTATGGCTACACCTTC	CASRSGWGGLYGYTF
TRBV7-2	.	17	TRBJ1-6	.	TGTGCCAGCAACGAATTGGGGGTCTACTCCTATAATTCACCCCTCCACTTT	CASNELGVYSYNSPLHF
TRBV4-1	.	15	TRBJ2-4	.	TGCGCCAGCAGCCAAAGGTGGGGGCCCAAAAACATTCAGTACTTC	CASSQRWGPKNIQYF
TRBV5-1	TRBD1	16	TRBJ2-2	once	TGCGCCAGCAGCTTGCAGGGACAGGGAGTCACCGGGGAGCTGTTTTTT	CASSLQGQGVTGELFF
TRBV6-6	.	14	TRBJ1-1	.	TGTGCCAGCAGCCTCAGGTCGGTTCGGTCTGAAGCTTTCTTT	CASSLRSVRSEAFF
TRBV9	.	15	TRBJ1-1	.	TGTGCCAGCAGTCAATCGGGGGCGGGGCCCCCTGAAGCTTTCTTT	CASSQSGAGPPEAFF
TRBV30	.	13	TRBJ1-2	once	TGTGCCTGCTCAATTCAGTTTAACTATGGCTACACCTTC	CACSIQFNYGYTF
TRBV27	.	14	TRBJ1-6	.	TGTGCCAGCAGTTTAAACAGCATCGATTCACCCCTCCACTTT	CASSLNSIDSPLHF
TRBV10-2	TRBD1	12	TRBJ2-7	.	TGCGCCAGCGCGACAGGGTCCTACGAGCAGTACTTC	CASATGSYEQYF
TRBV7-2	.	14	TRBJ2-5	.	TGTGCCAGCAGCTTAGACGGGGGGCGTGAGACCCAGTACTTC	CASSLDGGRETQYF
TRBV11-2	TRBD1	14	TRBJ2-7	.	TGTGCCAGCAGGGAAGGGACAGGCGCGCGGGAGCAGTACTTC	CASREGTGAREQYF